Detailed here is one T cell receptor (beta chain). No cognate antigen has been identified for it. One base away there is no much larger clone; base qualities are not given. TCR CDR3 regions were amplified from genomic DNA by multiplex PCR using the deep immunoSEQ assay. For each cell subset, the extracted genomic DNA was distributed evenly across all wells of several immunoSEQ 96-well plates, and each plate served as one replicate. For sorted subsets, about 0.2 ug genomic DNA, equal to 30,000 to 35,000 T cell genomes, was loaded into each replicate PCR. Purified libraries were quantified with a Qubit 3.0 fluorometer, sized on a Bioanalyzer 2100, and re-quantified with the KAPA Library Quantification kit. Every immunoSEQ 96-well plate was sequenced on a separate single-read 150-cycle Illumina NextSeq 550 flow cell. As for how the authors treated the data: Because the immunoSEQ output held only junctional sequences and lacked quality scores, the filtering could not match the filtering applied to full-length reads. To assign V/J genes and CDR3, sequences were annotated against IMGT germline references using PyIR, a Python wrapper for IgBLAST v1.9. Reads with weak V/J assignments (E-value above 1e-6), missing CDR3, stop codons, out-of-frame junctions, or ambiguous translated residues were removed. A V3J clonotype was defined by an identical inferred V gene, J gene, and CDR3 amino acid sequence. Percentage overlap between repertoires was computed as shared unique clonotypes divided by the size of the smaller repertoire. Three approaches were used to assess repertoire richness: RTK rarefaction, the Chao1 estimator, and Recon v2.1 estimates of unobserved clonotypes. Generation probabilities for all TCRbeta clonotypes obtained by the gDNA method from a handful of donors were computed using OLGA. TCRdb mirrors the immuneACCESS table, restricted to in-frame sequences. Some clones are absent from its copies; in checked studies, under half trace to an unresolved V gene, and the reason for the others is unknown. V, J and clone size derive from that table, while D and trimming were established from the DNA sequence. Across this sample there are over a million clones, with around 78% seen only once. The ten largest clones take up roughly 0.62% of the sample.

The donors were healthy, HIV-negative adults with no recently reported acute infections or vaccinations. All donors were Caucasian adults living in Nashville, Tennessee, USA. CD4+ T cells were enriched through magnetic negative selection, after which naive cells were positively selected on CD45RA and the remaining negative fraction served as the memory subset. Blood was collected by leukapheresis, and PBMCs were isolated by Ficoll-Histopaque density gradient centrifugation and then cryopreserved in liquid nitrogen vapor phase. Analytical flow cytometry was used to check the purity and quantity of every magnetically sorted T cell population. Each sorted fraction had its genomic DNA isolated and then quantified by UV absorbance on a Nanodrop 2000c. This record belongs to a study of shared clonotypes between healthy human individuals (dated by TCRdb to between 2020 and 2021). With respect to the entire study: A few men and two women, aged 18 to 49 years, made up the cohort. Blood TCR repertoires of a handful of healthy adults were deeply sequenced to estimate repertoire size and the extent of clonotype sharing between individuals. Per donor, leukapheresis produced somewhere between about 0.94 and 9.5 billion PBMCs. For each donor, three plates each were used for CD4 naive and CD4 memory, two plates were used for CD8 naive, and one plate was used for CD8 memory. Different laboratories and diverse techniques were used to prepare libraries and sequence TCR repertoires, to increase sequencing depth and limit assay-specific biases. What the study reported, not specific to this receptor: Only blood was sampled, and tissue TCR repertoires likely differ from those in blood. Because the study included only a small number of donors, the genetic and exposure-history diversity represented was limited. Compared with non-shared clonotypes, the clonotypes found in all four sorted-subset donors had higher generation probabilities. Naive subsets generally had larger estimated clonotype richness than memory subsets did. Based on pairwise subsampling, the degree of clonotype sharing among donors was expected to be affected by sequencing depth. Sharing across a few donors was observed for approximately 4.6% of naive CD4, less than 4% of naive CD8, 2% to 2.5% of memory CD4, and over 0.3% of memory CD8 clonotypes. Incomplete sequencing was indicated by rarefaction of sorted-subset datasets, despite the large sequencing depth.

From a lookup of the germline V gene, CDR1 and CDR2 are SGHRS and YFSETQ. V is reduced by 4 bases and J by 6 bases, leaving a spacing of 10 bases between them. The CDR3 runs 13 amino acids, cysteine and phenylalanine included. Kept here is only the CDR3 DNA, which spans 39 bases and is read in frame from base 1. Source material: memory CD4+ T cells from PBMCs. Reading the label with the study, this specimen's cell subset or site is: CD45RA-negative fraction. This sequence was found in a man aged 18 to 30 in good health. Some clones in this sample may be carry-over from other donors' samples. The chain uses TRBV5-1 and TRBJ2-2, with no D gene named confidently. For the CDR3, the sequence is CASSPTRPGELFF. In nucleotides, the sequence is TGCGCCAGCAGCCCGACACGGCCCGGGGAGCTGTTTTTT.